This T cell receptor beta chain derives from a study of T cell responses to AZD1222 COVID-19 vaccine. Sequencing used immunoSEQ multiplex PCR; TCRdb keeps in-frame clones, though not all of them. The top ten clones hold about 5% of a sample with 100,000 to 150,000 clones, approximately 93% of them seen once. V lost 1 base, J lost 4 bases, and 6 bases lay in between. CDR1 SGHNT and CDR2 YYREEE come from the germline V gene (reference sequence). CDR3 length: 12 amino acids. This TCR was recovered from an adult in good health. This chain links TRBV5-4 with TRBJ2-7; D gene ambiguous. Source: peripheral blood, taken on day 0 of AZD1222 vaccination. In nucleotides, the CDR3 is TGTGCCAGCAGCTTGAATACTTACGAGCAGTACTTC. This sequence encodes CASSLNTYEQYF.